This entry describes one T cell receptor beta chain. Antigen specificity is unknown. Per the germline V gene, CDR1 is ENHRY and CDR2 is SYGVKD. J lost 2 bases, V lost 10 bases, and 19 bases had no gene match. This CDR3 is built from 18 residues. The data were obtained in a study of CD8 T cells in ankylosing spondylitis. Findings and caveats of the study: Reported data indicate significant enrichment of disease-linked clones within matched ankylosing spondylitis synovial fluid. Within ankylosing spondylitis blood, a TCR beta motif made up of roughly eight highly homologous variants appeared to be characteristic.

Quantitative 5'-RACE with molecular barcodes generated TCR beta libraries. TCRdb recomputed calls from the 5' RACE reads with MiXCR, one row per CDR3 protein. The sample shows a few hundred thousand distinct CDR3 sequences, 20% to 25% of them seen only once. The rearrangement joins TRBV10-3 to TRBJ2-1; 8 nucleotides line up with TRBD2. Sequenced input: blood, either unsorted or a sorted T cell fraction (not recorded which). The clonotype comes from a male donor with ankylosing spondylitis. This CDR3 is CATWSRNRAGGTYNEQFF. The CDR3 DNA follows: TGTGCCACCTGGTCAAGAAACCGTGCGGGAGGTACCTACAATGAGCAGTTCTTC.